The clone carrying this T cell receptor beta chain was counted between two and nine times. Primed by a sample-barcoded 5' primer and a J-beta primer mix, a second PCR proceeded for roughly 7 to 11 cycles. In TCRdb, the 5' RACE reads were re-called with MiXCR into one record per CDR3 protein. The sample carries more than 700,000 distinct CDR3 sequences, about 53% recorded once. This record comes from a study of blood T cells in healthy people across ages. V lost 3 bases to trimming and J lost 0 bases, with 12 bases between them. Germline V CDR1 and CDR2: MGHDK, SYGVNS. The CDR3 length is 16 residues. The rearrangement joins TRBV25-1 to TRBJ2-4; a weak D match, TRBD1 (5 bases). Sample: blood. The TCR comes from a man older than 75 in good health. CDR3 sequence (DNA): TGTGCCAGCAGTGAGACAGCGTCTCTAGCCAAAAACATTCAGTACTTC. Protein: CASSETASLAKNIQYF.